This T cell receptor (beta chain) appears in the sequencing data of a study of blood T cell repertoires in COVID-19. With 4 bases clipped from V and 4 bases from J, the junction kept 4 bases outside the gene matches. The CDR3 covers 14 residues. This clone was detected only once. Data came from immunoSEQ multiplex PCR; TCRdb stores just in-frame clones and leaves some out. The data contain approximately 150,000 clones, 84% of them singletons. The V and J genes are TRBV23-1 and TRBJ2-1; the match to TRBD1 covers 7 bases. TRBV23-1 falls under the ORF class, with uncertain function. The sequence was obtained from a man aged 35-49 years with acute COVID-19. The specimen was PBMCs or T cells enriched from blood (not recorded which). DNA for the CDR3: TGCGCCAGCAGTCGCTTACAGGGGTACAATGAGCAGTTCTTC. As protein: CASSRLQGYNEQFF.